These 3 T cell receptor beta chains share one sample of origin, sequenced in a study of T cell responses to AZD1222 COVID-19 vaccine. Sequencing used immunoSEQ multiplex PCR; TCRdb keeps in-frame clones, though not all of them. The sample lists roughly 120,000 clones, 80% to 95% occurring once. Sequenced here: peripheral blood, sampled 28 days after the second AZD1222 dose. The receptors originated from an adult who received the AZD1222 COVID-19 vaccine.

The chain carries TRBV24-1 and TRBJ2-3, with TRBD2 as a possible D gene (5 bases). CDR1 and CDR2 from the germline V gene are KGHDR and SFDVKD. This CDR3 has 17 amino acids. V was clipped by 3 bases and J by 1 base, with 16 bases between them. Here the CDR3 DNA reads TGTGCCACCAGTGATGGGAGTCGGGTACCGGGCACAGATACGCAGTATTTT. Encoded protein: CATSDGSRVPGTDTQYF.

The chain links TRBV7-2 to TRBJ1-5; TRBD1 matches 10 bases. CDR3 length: 16 residues. Per germline, CDR1 SGHTA and CDR2 FQGNSA. Trimming removed 0 bases from V and 6 bases from J; junction bases left unmatched: 5. CDR3 sequence: CASSLAPRTGGQPQHF. CDR3 nucleotide sequence: TGTGCCAGCAGCTTAGCGCCCCGGACAGGGGGTCAGCCCCAGCATTTT.

The V call is TRBV6-5, the J call TRBJ1-2, with D uncertain. Trimming stripped 2 bases from V and 4 bases from J, with 11 bases between. The CDR3 loop spans 14 amino acids. The germline gives CDR1 MNHEY, CDR2 SVGAGI. The DNA of the CDR3 is TGTGCCAGCAGTTACGGCAGTCCCCTCTATGGCTACACCTTC. It translates to CASSYGSPLYGYTF.